This entry lists 25 T cell receptor beta chains sequenced from one sample in a study of vaccination effects on CD4 cells after COVID-19. Before sequencing, viral peptide pools were used by the ViraFEST assay to expand antigen-specific CD4+ T cells. Around day 10 of culture, CD4+ T cells were separated out. Each vaccine recipient was nucleocapsid antibody negative and had no prior SARS-CoV-2 infection. TCRdb's table, derived via immunoSEQ multiplex PCR, lists solely in-frame clones and lacks some. Here the sample spans 65,000 or so clones, around 77% being singletons. These receptors lack a known antigen. Sequencing used CD4+ T cells from PBMCs cultured with HCoV-NL63 spike peptides, obtained before COVID-19 vaccination. All receptors come from a human donor who received a COVID-19 vaccine.

This chain connects TRBV12-5 to TRBJ2-2; 12 bases align to TRBD2. The germline V gene encodes CDR1 LGHNT and CDR2 FRNRAP. The V segment lost 0 bases and the J segment 1 base; nucleotides outside the gene matches: 12. CDR3 size: 21 residues. The CDR3 spells CASGLVRTGPGLAGNTGELFF. The CDR3 DNA is TGTGCTAGTGGTTTGGTACGGACGGGCCCGGGACTAGCGGGGAACACCGGGGAGCTGTTTTTT. The variable domain in full, completed from reference TRBV12-5 and TRBJ2-2, reads DARVTQTPRHKVTEMGQEVTMRCQPILGHNTVFWYRQTMMQGLELLAYFRNRAPLDDSGMPKDRFSAEMPDATLATLKIQPSEPRDSAVYFCASGLVRTGPGLAGNTGELFFGEGSRLTVL.

This clone showed up just a few times. The rearrangement links TRBV9 to TRBJ2-2, with D possibly being TRBD1 (6 bases). CDR1 and CDR2 from the germline V gene are SGDLS and YYNGEE. The CDR3 length is 15 residues. V was pared by 4 bases and J by 3 bases, with 13 bases between. The CDR3 is CASSPRGSDTGELFF. CDR3 DNA sequence: TGTGCCAGCAGCCCCAGGGGCTCGGACACCGGGGAGCTGTTTTTT.

The rearrangement uses TRBV3-1 (or the pseudogene TRBV3-2) and TRBJ1-2; the D is unclear. The CDR3 has 13 residues. The germline V and J ends were trimmed by 4 bases and 4 bases, with 10 bases remaining between them. The germline gives CDR1 LGHDT, CDR2 YNNKEL (reference sequence). The CDR3 loop is CASSPGVFYGYTF. In nucleotides, the CDR3 is TGTGCCAGCAGCCCCGGGGTATTCTATGGCTACACCTTC.

The rearrangement joins TRBV6-5 to TRBJ1-1; tentative D call: TRBD1 (5 bases). V shed 10 bases and J shed 7 bases, with 13 bases lying between them. Germline CDR1 and CDR2: MNHEY and SVGAGI. This CDR3 has 11 residues. The CDR3, as DNA: TGTGCCACCCAGGGAAGTGGTGAAGCTTTCTTT. Amino acids: CATQGSGEAFF.

The rearrangement links TRBV6-4 to TRBJ2-1, with D possibly being TRBD1 or TRBD2 (5 bases each). Germline V CDR1 and CDR2: MRHNA, SNTAGT. The length of the CDR3 is 15 residues. V was trimmed by 1 base and J by 2 bases, leaving 9 bases between them. The CDR3 loop is CASSDFSGPYNEQFF. CDR3 sequence (DNA): TGTGCCAGCAGTGACTTTTCGGGACCCTACAATGAGCAGTTCTTC.

This clone was seen only a few times. The chain couples TRBV7-9 to TRBJ2-1; 7 positions match TRBD1. Germline CDR1 reads SEHNR; CDR2 reads FQNEAQ (reference sequence). The length of the CDR3 is 15 residues. The J segment lost 5 bases and the V segment lost 5 bases, leaving 9 bases of the junction unmatched. CDR3 region: CASSRDRQGDNEQFF. In DNA form, the CDR3 reads TGTGCCAGCAGCCGAGATCGGCAGGGGGACAATGAGCAGTTCTTC.

The V call is TRBV4-1, the J call TRBJ2-5; 7 nucleotides match TRBD2. CDR3 size: 15 residues. The V and J ends lost 1 base and 7 bases, in that order; junction bases with no gene match: 9. Germline CDR1 MGHRA, CDR2 YSYEKL. CDR3 bases: TGCGCCAGCAGCCAAGTCGGGTTTTCGGGGGGGACCCAGTACTTC. The encoded protein is CASSQVGFSGGTQYF.

This sequence joins TRBV18 and TRBJ2-1, with D unclear. There are 15 residues in the CDR3. Germline CDR1 KGHSH, CDR2 LQKENI. V was trimmed by 0 bases and J by 6 bases, leaving 12 bases between them. CDR3 DNA sequence: TGTGCCAGCTCACCACCACAGCGACTGGCCAATGAGCAGTTCTTC. The encoded protein is CASSPPQRLANEQFF.

V and J are TRBV29-1 and TRBJ2-2, with D perhaps TRBD2 (5 bases). In germline, CDR1 is SQVTM, CDR2 ANQGSEA. Trimming took 6 bases from V and 8 from J, leaving 13 bases between them. The CDR3 consists of 12 residues. The chain's CDR3 is CSVANWEGELFF. CDR3 nucleotides: TGCAGCGTCGCTAACTGGGAGGGGGAGCTGTTTTTT.

The chain has TRBV7-9 and TRBJ2-2; D perhaps matches TRBD2 (5 bases). The CDR3 has 17 amino acids. Germline V CDR1 and CDR2: SEHNR, FQNEAQ (reference sequence). V was pared by 5 bases and J by 7 bases, with 23 bases between. The CDR3 sequence: CASSRVRLLGSGGELFF. The CDR3 bases are TGTGCCAGCAGCCGAGTGCGTCTCCTGGGGAGTGGCGGGGAGCTGTTTTTT.

The chain links TRBV5-6 to TRBJ1-2; D remains ambiguous. Germline CDR1 reads SGHDT; CDR2 reads YYEEEE. The V and J ends lost 4 bases and 1 base respectively, with 11 bases between them. The CDR3 loop spans 14 amino acids. This chain's CDR3 is CASSPLTYNYGYTF. The CDR3 nucleotides are TGTGCCAGCAGCCCGCTCACTTATAACTATGGCTACACCTTC. Drawing the rest from reference TRBV5-6 and TRBJ1-2, the complete variable domain is DAGVTQSPTHLIKTRGQQVTLRCSPKSGHDTVSWYQQALGQGPQFIFQYYEEEERQRGNFPDRFSGHQFPNYSSELNVNALLLGDSALYLCASSPLTYNYGYTFGSGTRLTVV.

The V gene is TRBV24-1, the J gene TRBJ2-2, with 9 bases fitting TRBD1. Per germline, CDR1 KGHDR and CDR2 SFDVKD. The CDR3 length is 14 residues. The V gene end was trimmed by 7 bases and the J gene end by 5 bases; junction bases not matched to a gene: 4. In DNA form, the CDR3 reads TGTGCCACCAGCAGACAGGGGGGTACCGGGGAGCTGTTTTTT. This encodes CATSRQGGTGELFF.

The J gene is TRBJ2-1, the V gene TRBV2; the match to TRBD2 covers 13 bases. Looked up from germline, CDR1 is SNHLY and CDR2 is FYNNEI. The CDR3 sequence is 15 residues long. The trim removed 6 bases at V and 2 bases at J, leaving 1 base unmatched. The CDR3 protein is CASRGLAGTYNEQFF. The CDR3 bases are TGTGCCAGCAGGGGACTAGCGGGGACCTACAATGAGCAGTTCTTC. The full variable domain, its missing parts supplied by reference TRBV2 and TRBJ2-1, is EPEVTQTPSHQVTQMGQEVILRCVPISNHLYFYWYRQILGQKVEFLVSFYNNEISEKSEIFDDQFSVERPDGSNFTLKIRSTKLEDSAMYFCASRGLAGTYNEQFFGPGTRLTVL.

This chain connects TRBV24-1 to TRBJ2-1, with 8 nucleotides matching TRBD1. This CDR3 is built from 15 residues. Germline V gene sequence: CDR1 KGHDR, CDR2 SFDVKD. Losses at the gene ends were 3 bases for V and 5 bases for J; bases not matched to a gene: 5. The CDR3 reads CATSDPDRAHNEQFF. The CDR3 bases are TGTGCCACCAGTGATCCGGACAGGGCCCACAATGAGCAGTTCTTC.

V gene TRBV15 combines with J gene TRBJ1-3; the D gene is possibly TRBD1 (6 bases). The V end was cut by 0 bases, the J end by 0 bases, with 12 bases between. The CDR3 runs 17 residues. Germline assignment: CDR1 LNHNV and CDR2 YYDKDF (reference sequence). Written as DNA, the CDR3 is TGTGCCACCAGCAGAGACACAGGGCTTTACTCTGGAAACACCATATATTTT. It yields the protein CATSRDTGLYSGNTIYF.

This chain uses TRBV12-3 or TRBV12-4 with TRBJ1-2; D may be TRBD1 (6 bases). The germline V and J ends were trimmed by 5 bases and 4 bases, with 11 bases remaining between them. The CDR3 loop spans 13 amino acids. CDR3 residues: CASSPQGFYGYTF. The CDR3 bases are TGTGCCAGCAGTCCTCAGGGGTTCTATGGCTACACCTTC.

J is TRBJ1-2 and V is TRBV27; the D gene is possibly TRBD1 (6 bases). Germline CDR1 and CDR2: MNHEY and SMNVEV (reference sequence). CDR3 size: 16 residues. The V end was cut by 8 bases, the J end by 3 bases, with 22 bases between. CDR3 bases: TGTGCCAGCGGCTCTGGGGTAGGGGGACTTGACTATGGCTACACCTTC. Residues: CASGSGVGGLDYGYTF.

The genes are TRBV4-1 and TRBJ1-1; no clear D. Germline CDR1 and CDR2: MGHRA and YSYEKL. This CDR3 contains 15 residues. Trimming left V 3 bases short and J 4 bases short, with 15 bases between. The CDR3 protein is CASSQVQWRGTEAFF. The CDR3 DNA follows: TGCGCCAGCAGCCAGGTACAGTGGCGGGGCACTGAAGCTTTCTTT.

This clone has more than one count but fewer than ten. This chain joins TRBV7-9 and TRBJ2-2; no clear D gene. The CDR3 is 14 residues long. Trimming shortened V by 7 bases and J by 0 bases, and 9 bases separated the two germline ends. Germline V gene lookup returns CDR1 SEHNR and CDR2 FQNEAQ (reference sequence). This CDR3 is CASTSRTNTGELFF. The CDR3 DNA follows: TGTGCCAGCACTTCACGGACGAACACCGGGGAGCTGTTTTTT.

J is TRBJ1-2 and V is TRBV18; D unclear. CDR3 length equals 16 residues. V was pared by 4 bases and J by 0 bases, with 15 bases between. Germline CDR1 is KGHSH and CDR2 is LQKENI. The CDR3: CASSLGRYDPNYGYTF. CDR3 nucleotide sequence: TGTGCCAGCTCACTCGGACGGTACGATCCTAACTATGGCTACACCTTC.

This sequence joins TRBV4-1 and TRBJ2-5; D not certain. This CDR3 has 15 residues. Germline CDR1 MGHRA, CDR2 YSYEKL. Trimming took 1 base from V and 4 from J, leaving 13 bases between them. CDR3 DNA sequence: TGCGCCAGCAGCCAAGTTCAACAGCTGGTAGAGACCCAGTACTTC. This translates into CASSQVQQLVETQYF.

The V call is TRBV7-6, the J call TRBJ1-2; TRBD1 is a possible D gene (6 bases). Trimming left V 1 base short and J 3 bases short, with 12 bases between. The CDR3 runs to 15 residues. CDR1 and CDR2 from the germline V gene are SGHVS and FNYEAQ. The CDR3 here is CASSLDGQGHYGYTF. The CDR3 DNA follows: TGTGCCAGCAGCTTAGATGGTCAGGGGCACTATGGCTACACCTTC.

This clone was observed a few times. The chain recombines TRBV2 with TRBJ2-6, with 7 nucleotides matching TRBD1. The J segment lost 4 bases and the V segment lost 11 bases, leaving 14 bases of the junction unmatched. The CDR3 consists of 16 residues. Germline CDR1 is SNHLY and CDR2 is FYNNEI. The CDR3 DNA is TGTGCCGGGAGCTGGGACAGTGGGATCGGGGCCAACGTCCTGACTTTC. It translates to CAGSWDSGIGANVLTF.

V gene TRBV7-7 combines with J gene TRBJ2-5; D assignment may be TRBD1 or TRBD2 (5 bases each). CDR1 is SSHAT and CDR2 is FNYEAQ in the germline V gene (reference sequence). Trimming pared 5 bases from V and 2 bases from J, leaving 15 bases between. The CDR3 covers 15 residues. The CDR3 loop is CASSPRDGLQETQYF. CDR3 nucleotides: TGTGCCAGCAGCCCCCGGGACGGACTTCAAGAGACCCAGTACTTC. The full variable domain, its missing parts supplied by reference TRBV7-7 and TRBJ2-5, is GAGVSQSPRYKVTKRGQDVTLRCDPISSHATLYWYQQALGQGPEFLTYFNYEAQPDKSGLPSDRFSAERPEGSISTLTIQRTEQRDSAMYRCASSPRDGLQETQYFGPGTRLLVL.

The V and J genes are TRBV6-7 and TRBJ1-4; possibly TRBD1 for D (6 bases). TRBV6-7 is flagged as an ORF with uncertain function. V shed 7 bases and J shed 8 bases, with 14 bases lying between them. The CDR3 is 13 amino acids. CDR3 in DNA: TGTGCCAGCATACCAAAGGGGGGGGAAAAACTGTTTTTT. This sequence encodes CASIPKGGEKLFF.